The 5 T cell receptor beta chains presented below share a single source sample, sequenced in a study of cytomegalovirus exposure and HLA in healthy donors. The PCR ran on 60 Vbeta and 13 Jbeta primers. Only in-frame clones appear in the TCRdb table, and some are missing; sequencing was by immunoSEQ multiplex PCR. The table records about 120,000 clones, roughly 82% of them present only once. The sample comprised PBMCs. The receptors here all came from a man between 18 and 29 years old in good health and CMV-seropositive.

The chain uses TRBV7-9 and TRBJ2-1; possibly TRBD2 for D (5 bases). Per the germline V gene, CDR1 is SEHNR and CDR2 is FQNEAQ (reference sequence). The CDR3 runs to 17 residues. With 5 bases removed from V and 0 bases from J, the gap between germline ends came to 17 bases. Here the CDR3 reads CASSPVLGVVSYNEQFF. CDR3 nucleotides: TGTGCCAGCAGCCCGGTACTCGGGGTGGTCTCCTACAATGAGCAGTTCTTC.

J is TRBJ2-1 and V is TRBV9, with 10 bases that match TRBD2. CDR1 and CDR2 (germline): SGDLS, YYNGEE. V was clipped by 0 bases and J by 9 bases; unmatched bases: 9. The CDR3 length is 16 residues. The CDR3 reads CASSVDKAGGPGEQFF. CDR3 DNA sequence: TGTGCCAGCAGCGTAGATAAAGCGGGAGGGCCCGGTGAGCAGTTCTTC.

The rearrangement uses TRBV27 and TRBJ2-7; no clear D. The CDR3 runs 13 residues. CDR1 and CDR2 (germline): MNHEY, SMNVEV (reference sequence). The germline V and J ends were trimmed by 4 bases and 1 base, with 8 bases remaining between them. The CDR3 spells CASSSPPSYEQYF. The CDR3 bases are TGTGCCAGCAGTTCCCCTCCTTCCTACGAGCAGTACTTC.

This chain connects TRBV10-2 to TRBJ1-2; no reliable D call. Germline loops: CDR1 WSHSY, CDR2 SAAADI. The CDR3 runs 12 residues. Trimming removed 6 bases at V and 3 bases at J, with 8 bases between. CDR3 loop: CASRSVDYGYTF. The CDR3 nucleotides are TGCGCCAGCAGGTCAGTGGACTATGGCTACACCTTC.

The V call is TRBV5-6, the J call TRBJ1-2; 7 nucleotides align to TRBD1. V lost 4 bases to trimming and J lost 5 bases; unmatched junction nucleotides: 8. There are 14 residues in the CDR3. Germline loops: CDR1 SGHDT, CDR2 YYEEEE. The CDR3 is CASSDGQAPYGYTF. CDR3 nucleotides: TGTGCCAGCAGCGACGGACAGGCGCCTTATGGCTACACCTTC. Together with reference TRBV5-6 and TRBJ1-2, the CDR3 gives the full variable domain: DAGVTQSPTHLIKTRGQQVTLRCSPKSGHDTVSWYQQALGQGPQFIFQYYEEEERQRGNFPDRFSGHQFPNYSSELNVNALLLGDSALYLCASSDGQAPYGYTFGSGTRLTVV.